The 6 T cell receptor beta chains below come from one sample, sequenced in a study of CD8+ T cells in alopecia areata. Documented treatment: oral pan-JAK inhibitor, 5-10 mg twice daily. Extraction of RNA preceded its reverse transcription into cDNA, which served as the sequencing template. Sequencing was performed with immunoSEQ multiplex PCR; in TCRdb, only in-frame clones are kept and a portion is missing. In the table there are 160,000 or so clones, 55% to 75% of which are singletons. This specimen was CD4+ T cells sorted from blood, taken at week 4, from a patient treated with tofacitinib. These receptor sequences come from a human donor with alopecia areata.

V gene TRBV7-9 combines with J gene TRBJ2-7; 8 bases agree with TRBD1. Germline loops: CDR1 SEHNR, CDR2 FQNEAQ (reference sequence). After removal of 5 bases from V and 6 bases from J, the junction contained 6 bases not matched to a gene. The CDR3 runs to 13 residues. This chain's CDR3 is CASSAPDRGEQYF. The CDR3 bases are TGTGCCAGCAGCGCCCCCGACAGGGGCGAGCAGTACTTC.

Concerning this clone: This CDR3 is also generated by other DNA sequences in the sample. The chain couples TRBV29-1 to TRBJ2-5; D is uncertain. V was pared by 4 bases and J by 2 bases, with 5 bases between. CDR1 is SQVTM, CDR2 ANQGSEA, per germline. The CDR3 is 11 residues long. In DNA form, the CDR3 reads TGCAGCGTTGGACATCAAGAGACCCAGTACTTC. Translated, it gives CSVGHQETQYF.

DNA of the CDR3: TGTGCCAGCCGTCCTGCCACCGGGGAGCTGTTTTTT. Its protein is CASRPATGELFF. The chain is built from TRBV2 and TRBJ2-2; no firm D call. V lost 8 bases, J lost 4 bases, and 8 bases lay in between. Germline lookup yields CDR1 SNHLY and CDR2 FYNNEI. The CDR3 consists of 12 residues.

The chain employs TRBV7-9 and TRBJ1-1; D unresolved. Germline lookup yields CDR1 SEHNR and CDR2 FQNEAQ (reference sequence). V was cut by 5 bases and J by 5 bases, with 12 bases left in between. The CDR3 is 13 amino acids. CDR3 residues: CASSAPGVTEAFF. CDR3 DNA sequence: TGTGCCAGCAGCGCCCCCGGGGTTACTGAAGCTTTCTTT.

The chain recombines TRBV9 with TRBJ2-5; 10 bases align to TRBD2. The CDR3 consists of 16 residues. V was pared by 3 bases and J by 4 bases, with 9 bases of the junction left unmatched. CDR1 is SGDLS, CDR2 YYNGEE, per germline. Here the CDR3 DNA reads TGTGCCAGCAGCGCGCCGCAGCGGGGGGGCGGAGAGACCCAGTACTTC. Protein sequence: CASSAPQRGGGETQYF.

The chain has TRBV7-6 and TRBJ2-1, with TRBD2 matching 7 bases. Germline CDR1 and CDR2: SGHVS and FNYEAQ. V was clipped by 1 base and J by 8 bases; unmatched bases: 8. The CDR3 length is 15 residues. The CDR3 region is CASSLVSVAGHEQFF. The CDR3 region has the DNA TGTGCCAGCAGCTTAGTTTCGGTAGCGGGCCATGAGCAGTTCTTC.